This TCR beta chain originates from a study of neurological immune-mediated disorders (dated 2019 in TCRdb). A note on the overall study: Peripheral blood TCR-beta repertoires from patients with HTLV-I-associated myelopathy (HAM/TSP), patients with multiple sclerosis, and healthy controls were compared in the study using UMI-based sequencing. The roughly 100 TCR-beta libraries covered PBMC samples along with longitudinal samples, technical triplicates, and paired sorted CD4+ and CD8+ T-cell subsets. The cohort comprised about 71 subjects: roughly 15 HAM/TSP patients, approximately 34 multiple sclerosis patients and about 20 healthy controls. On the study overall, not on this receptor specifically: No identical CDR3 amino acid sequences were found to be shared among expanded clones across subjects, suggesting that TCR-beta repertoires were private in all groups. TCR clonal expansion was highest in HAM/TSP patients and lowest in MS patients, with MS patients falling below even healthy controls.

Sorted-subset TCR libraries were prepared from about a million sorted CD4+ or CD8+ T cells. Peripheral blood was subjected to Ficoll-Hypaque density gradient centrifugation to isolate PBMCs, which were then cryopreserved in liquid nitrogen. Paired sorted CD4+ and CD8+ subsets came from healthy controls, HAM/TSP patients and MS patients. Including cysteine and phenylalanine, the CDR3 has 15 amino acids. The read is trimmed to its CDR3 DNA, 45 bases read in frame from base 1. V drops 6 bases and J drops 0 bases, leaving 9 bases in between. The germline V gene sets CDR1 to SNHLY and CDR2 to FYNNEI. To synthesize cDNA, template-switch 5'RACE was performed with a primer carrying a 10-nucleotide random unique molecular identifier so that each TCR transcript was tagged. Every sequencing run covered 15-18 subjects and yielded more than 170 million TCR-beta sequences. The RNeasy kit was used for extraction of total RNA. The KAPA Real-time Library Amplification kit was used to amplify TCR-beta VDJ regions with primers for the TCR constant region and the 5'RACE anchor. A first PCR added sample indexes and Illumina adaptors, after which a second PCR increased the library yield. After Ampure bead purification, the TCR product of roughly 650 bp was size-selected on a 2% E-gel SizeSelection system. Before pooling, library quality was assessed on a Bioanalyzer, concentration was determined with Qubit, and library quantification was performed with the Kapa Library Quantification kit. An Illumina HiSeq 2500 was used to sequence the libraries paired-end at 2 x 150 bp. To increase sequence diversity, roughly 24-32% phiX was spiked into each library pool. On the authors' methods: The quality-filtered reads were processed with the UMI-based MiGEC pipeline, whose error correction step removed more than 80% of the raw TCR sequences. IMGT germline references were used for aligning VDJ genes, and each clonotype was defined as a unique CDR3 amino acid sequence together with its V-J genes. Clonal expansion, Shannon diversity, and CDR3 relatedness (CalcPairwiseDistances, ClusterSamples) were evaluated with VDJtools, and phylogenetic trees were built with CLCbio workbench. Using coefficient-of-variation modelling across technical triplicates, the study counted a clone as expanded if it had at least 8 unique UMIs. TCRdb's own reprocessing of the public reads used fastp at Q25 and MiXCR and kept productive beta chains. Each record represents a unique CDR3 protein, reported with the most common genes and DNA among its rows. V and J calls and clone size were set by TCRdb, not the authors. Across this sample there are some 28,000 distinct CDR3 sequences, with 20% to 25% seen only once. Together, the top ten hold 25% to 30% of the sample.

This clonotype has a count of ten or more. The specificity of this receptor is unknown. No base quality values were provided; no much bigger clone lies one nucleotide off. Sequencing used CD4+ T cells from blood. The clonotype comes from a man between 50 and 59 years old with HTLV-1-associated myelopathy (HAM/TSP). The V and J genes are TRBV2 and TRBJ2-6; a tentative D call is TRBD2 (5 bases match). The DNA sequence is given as TGTGCCAGCAGGATCGGGGTCTCTGGGGCCAACGTCCTGACTTTC. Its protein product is CASRIGVSGANVLTF.